Below, 4 T cell receptor beta chains from the same sample are listed, as sequenced in a study of Ad26.COV2.S vaccination and SARS-CoV-2 variants. Treatment noted: approximately 18 received Ad26.COV2.S at low or high dose, single or two shots; about 5 received placebo; per-sample allocation not given. After the first vaccine or placebo injection, samples were drawn on day 63. Assay: immunoSEQ multiplex PCR; the TCRdb copy retains only in-frame clones and omits some. The repertoire holds about 350,000 clones, with less than 90% as singletons. Sample: peripheral blood, taken in a trial of Ad26.COV2.S vaccine versus placebo. All receptors come from a person aged 18-60 years who received the Ad26.COV2.S COVID-19 vaccine or a placebo.

This clone was observed once. The chain links TRBV5-4 to TRBJ1-1; D remains ambiguous. Between the trimmed V and J ends, which lost 3 bases and 1 base, there was a span of 7 bases. The CDR3 runs 13 residues. Germline V gene lookup returns CDR1 SGHNT and CDR2 YYREEE (reference sequence). The CDR3 loop reads CASSSDGNTEAFF. The CDR3 region has the DNA TGTGCCAGCAGCTCGGACGGGAACACTGAAGCTTTCTTT.

The chain employs TRBV7-9 and TRBJ2-1; D is perhaps TRBD1 (5 bases). Germline V gene data show CDR1 as SEHNR and CDR2 as FQNEAQ (reference sequence). The germline V and J ends were trimmed by 5 bases and 0 bases, with 14 bases remaining between them. The CDR3 is made up of 16 amino acids. CDR3 sequence: CASSPVGLNSYNEQFF. In DNA, the CDR3 is TGTGCCAGCAGCCCCGTGGGGCTGAACTCCTACAATGAGCAGTTCTTC.

The rearrangement uses TRBV24-1 and TRBJ1-1; D is uncertain. CDR3 length: 20 amino acids. Germline CDR1 reads KGHDR; CDR2 reads SFDVKD. The V end was cut by 4 bases, the J end by 2 bases, with 28 bases between. In nucleotides, the CDR3 is TGTGCCACCAGTGAGACATCCCCCCCCAGCCTCAGCCGTGTAAACACTGAAGCTTTCTTT. Protein sequence: CATSETSPPSLSRVNTEAFF.

V is TRBV19 and J is TRBJ1-1, with D uncertain. The germline CDR1 and CDR2 sequences are LNHDA and SQIVND (reference sequence). This CDR3 is 13 amino acids long. V lost 2 bases to trimming and J lost 8 bases, with 12 bases between them. CDR3 sequence reads: CASSILSGGEAFF. In DNA form, the CDR3 reads TGTGCCAGTAGTATATTGTCTGGAGGGGAAGCTTTCTTT. Based on the CDR3 plus reference TRBV19 and TRBJ1-1, the full variable domain is DGGITQSPKYLFRKEGQNVTLSCEQNLNHDAMYWYRQDPGQGLRLIYYSQIVNDFQKGDIAEGYSVSREKKESFPLTVTSAQKNPTAFYLCASSILSGGEAFFGQGTRLTVV.